The rows below give T cell receptor beta chains drawn from one sample of a study of siplizumab effects on memory and regulatory T cells. TCRdb keeps only in-frame clones here, not all; method: immunoSEQ multiplex PCR. This table has 70,000 to 90,000 clones, approximately 90% appearing once. What was sequenced was CD4+ T cells sorted from blood. Every receptor here comes from a human donor in good health. CDR3s include the opening cysteine and the closing phenylalanine or tryptophan. A D gene is named only where the DNA matches it firmly. The size field is filled for only some rows; it gives once, few, many or a size class.

v_call,clone_size,d_call,j_call,cdr3_nt,cdr3_aa
TRBV7-6,-,TRBD1,TRBJ2-5,TGTGCCAGCAGTTCTGACAGGGGGTCCGTGACCCAGTACTTC,CASSSDRGSVTQYF
TRBV28,-,TRBD2,TRBJ2-1,TGTGCCAGCAGTGCTAGACTAGCGGGAGGGAGCGAGCAGTTCTTC,CASSARLAGGSEQFF
TRBV7-2,once,-,TRBJ2-7,TGTGCCAGCAGGCGAACAGGGTCGTTGACCTACGAGCAGTACTTC,CASRRTGSLTYEQYF
TRBV10-3,-,TRBD2,TRBJ2-3,TGTGCCATCAGTGAGGACGGACTAGCGGGTCCGCCAGGTACGCAGTATTTT,CAISEDGLAGPPGTQYF
TRBV9,-,-,TRBJ2-1,TGTGCCAGCAGCGTAGGGCAGGGGCCCCACAATGAGCAGTTCTTC,CASSVGQGPHNEQFF
TRBV5-4,-,-,TRBJ2-7,TGTGCCAGCAGCTTGGCCGTCAATCGGGTTTGCGAGCAGTACTTC,CASSLAVNRVCEQYF
TRBV19,-,TRBD2,TRBJ2-7,TGTGCCAGTAGTATATCGACTAGCGGTACCTACGAGCAGTACTTC,CASSISTSGTYEQYF
TRBV5-1,-,-,TRBJ2-3,TGCGCCAGCAGCTCTAAGGGAGGATTCACAGATACGCAGTATTTT,CASSSKGGFTDTQYF
TRBV7-2,-,-,TRBJ1-2,TGTGCCAGCAGCTTAGCCACAGGGTGGAGCTATGGCTACACCTTC,CASSLATGWSYGYTF
TRBV7-9,-,TRBD2,TRBJ2-7,TGTGCCAGCAGCGCCGGACTAGCGACCCACGAGCAGTACTTC,CASSAGLATHEQYF
TRBV10-3,-,-,TRBJ1-1,TGTGCCATCAGTGAGTCGTTCGGAAGGTCTGAAGCTTTCTTT,CAISESFGRSEAFF